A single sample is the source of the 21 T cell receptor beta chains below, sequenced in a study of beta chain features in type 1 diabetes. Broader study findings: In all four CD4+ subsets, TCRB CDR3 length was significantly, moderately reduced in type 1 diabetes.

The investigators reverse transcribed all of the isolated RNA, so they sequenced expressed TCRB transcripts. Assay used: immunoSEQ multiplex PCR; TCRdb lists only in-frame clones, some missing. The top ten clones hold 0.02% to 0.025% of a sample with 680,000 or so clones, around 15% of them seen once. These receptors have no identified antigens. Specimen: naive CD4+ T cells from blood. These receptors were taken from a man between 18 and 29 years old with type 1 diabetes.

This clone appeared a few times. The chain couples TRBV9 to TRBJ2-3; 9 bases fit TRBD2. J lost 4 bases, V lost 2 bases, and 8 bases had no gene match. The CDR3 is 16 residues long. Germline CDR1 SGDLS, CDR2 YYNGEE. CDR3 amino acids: CASSVWEGLAPDTQYF. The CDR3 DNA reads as TGTGCCAGCAGCGTTTGGGAGGGACTAGCCCCAGATACGCAGTATTTT. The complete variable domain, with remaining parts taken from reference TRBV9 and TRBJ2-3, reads DSGVTQTPKHLITATGQRVTLRCSPRSGDLSVYWYQQSLDQGLQFLIQYYNGEERAKGNILERFSAQQFPDLHSELNLSSLELGDSALYFCASSVWEGLAPDTQYFGPGTRLTVL.

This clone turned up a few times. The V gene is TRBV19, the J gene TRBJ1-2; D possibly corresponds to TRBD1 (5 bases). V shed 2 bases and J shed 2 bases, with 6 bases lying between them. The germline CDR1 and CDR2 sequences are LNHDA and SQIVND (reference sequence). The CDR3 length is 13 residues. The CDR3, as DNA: TGTGCCAGTAGTATAACAGGCAACTATGGCTACACCTTC. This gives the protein CASSITGNYGYTF. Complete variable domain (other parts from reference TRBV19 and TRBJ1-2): DGGITQSPKYLFRKEGQNVTLSCEQNLNHDAMYWYRQDPGQGLRLIYYSQIVNDFQKGDIAEGYSVSREKKESFPLTVTSAQKNPTAFYLCASSITGNYGYTFGSGTRLTVV.

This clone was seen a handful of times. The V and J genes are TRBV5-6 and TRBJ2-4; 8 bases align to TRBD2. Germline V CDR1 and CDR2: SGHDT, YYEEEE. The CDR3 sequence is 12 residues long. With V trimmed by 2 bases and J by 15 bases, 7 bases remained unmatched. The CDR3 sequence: CASSFTGGPVYF. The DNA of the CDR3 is TGTGCCAGCAGCTTCACGGGGGGGCCGGTGTACTTC.

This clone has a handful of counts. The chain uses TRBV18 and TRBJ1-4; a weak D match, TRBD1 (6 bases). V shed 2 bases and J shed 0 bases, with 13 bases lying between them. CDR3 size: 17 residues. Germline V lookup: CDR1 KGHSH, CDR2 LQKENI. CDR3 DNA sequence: TGTGCCAGCTCACCATCCGGGACATATGCAACTAATGAAAAACTGTTTTTT. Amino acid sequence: CASSPSGTYATNEKLFF.

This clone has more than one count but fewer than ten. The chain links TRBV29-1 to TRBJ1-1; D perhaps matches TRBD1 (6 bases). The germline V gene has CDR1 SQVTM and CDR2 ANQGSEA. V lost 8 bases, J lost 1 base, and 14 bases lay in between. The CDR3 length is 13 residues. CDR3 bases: TGCAGCAGTACGCCGGACAGGAACACTGAAGCTTTCTTT. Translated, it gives CSSTPDRNTEAFF.

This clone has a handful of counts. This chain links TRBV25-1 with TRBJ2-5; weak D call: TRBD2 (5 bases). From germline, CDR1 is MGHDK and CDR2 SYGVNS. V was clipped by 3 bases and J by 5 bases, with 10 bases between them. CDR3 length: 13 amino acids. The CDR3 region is CASSDRRGETQYF. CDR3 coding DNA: TGTGCCAGCAGTGACAGGAGAGGGGAGACCCAGTACTTC. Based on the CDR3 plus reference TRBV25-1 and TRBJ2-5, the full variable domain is EADIYQTPRYLVIGTGKKITLECSQTMGHDKMYWYQQDPGMELHLIHYSYGVNSTEKGDLSSESTVSRIRTEHFPLTLESARPSHTSQYLCASSDRRGETQYFGPGTRLLVL.

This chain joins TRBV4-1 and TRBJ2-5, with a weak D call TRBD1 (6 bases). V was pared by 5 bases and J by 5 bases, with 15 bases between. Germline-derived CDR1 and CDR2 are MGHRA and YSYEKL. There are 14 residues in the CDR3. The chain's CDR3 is CASSAGRGRETQYF. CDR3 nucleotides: TGCGCCAGCAGCGCCGGCAGGGGAAGGGAGACCCAGTACTTC.

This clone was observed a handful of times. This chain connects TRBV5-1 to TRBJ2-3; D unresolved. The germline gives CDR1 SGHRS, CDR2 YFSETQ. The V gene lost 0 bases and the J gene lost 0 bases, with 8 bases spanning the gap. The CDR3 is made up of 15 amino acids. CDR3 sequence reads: CASSLALGSTDTQYF. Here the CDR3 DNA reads TGCGCCAGCAGCTTGGCCCTGGGGAGCACAGATACGCAGTATTTT.

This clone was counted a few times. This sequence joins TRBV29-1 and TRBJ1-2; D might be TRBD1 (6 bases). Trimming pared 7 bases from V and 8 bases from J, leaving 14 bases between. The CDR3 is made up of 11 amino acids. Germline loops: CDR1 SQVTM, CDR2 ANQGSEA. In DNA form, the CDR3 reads TGCAGCGATGGGGGCCTGGTAGGCTACACCTTC. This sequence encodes CSDGGLVGYTF.

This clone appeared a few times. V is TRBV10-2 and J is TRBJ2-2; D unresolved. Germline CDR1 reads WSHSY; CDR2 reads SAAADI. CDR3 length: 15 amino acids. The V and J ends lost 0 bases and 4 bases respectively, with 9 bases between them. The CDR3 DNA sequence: TGCGCCAGCAGTGAGTCGATACGTGGCACCGGGGAGCTGTTTTTT. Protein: CASSESIRGTGELFF.

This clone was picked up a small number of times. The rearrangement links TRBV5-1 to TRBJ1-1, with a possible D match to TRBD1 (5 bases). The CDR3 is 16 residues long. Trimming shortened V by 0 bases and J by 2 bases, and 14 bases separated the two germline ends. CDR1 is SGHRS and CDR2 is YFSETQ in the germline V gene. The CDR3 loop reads CASSLDGRGGNTEAFF. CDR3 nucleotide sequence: TGCGCCAGCAGCTTGGATGGGCGGGGCGGCAACACTGAAGCTTTCTTT.

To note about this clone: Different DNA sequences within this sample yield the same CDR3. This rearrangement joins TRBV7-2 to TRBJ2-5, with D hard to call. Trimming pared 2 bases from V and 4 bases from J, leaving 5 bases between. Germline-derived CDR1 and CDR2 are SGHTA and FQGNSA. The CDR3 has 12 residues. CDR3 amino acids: CASSLLLETQYF. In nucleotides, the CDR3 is TGTGCCAGCAGCTTACTCCTAGAGACCCAGTACTTC.

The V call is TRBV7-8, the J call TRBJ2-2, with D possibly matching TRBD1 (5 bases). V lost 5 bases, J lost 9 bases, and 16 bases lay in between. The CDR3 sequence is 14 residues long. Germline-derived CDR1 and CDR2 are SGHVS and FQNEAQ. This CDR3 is CASSHQGMNRELFF. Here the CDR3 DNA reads TGTGCCAGCAGCCACCAGGGTATGAACCGGGAGCTGTTTTTT.

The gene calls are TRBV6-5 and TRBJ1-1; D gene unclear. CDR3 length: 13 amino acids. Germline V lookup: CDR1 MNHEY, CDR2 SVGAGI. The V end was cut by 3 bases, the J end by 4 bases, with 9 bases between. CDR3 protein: CASSYGQITEAFF. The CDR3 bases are TGTGCCAGCAGTTATGGTCAAATCACTGAAGCTTTCTTT.

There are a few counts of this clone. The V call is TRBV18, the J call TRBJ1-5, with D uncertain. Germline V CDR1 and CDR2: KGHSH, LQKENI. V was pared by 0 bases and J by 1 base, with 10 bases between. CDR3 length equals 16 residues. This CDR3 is CASSPPGSGSNQPQHF. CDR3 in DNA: TGTGCCAGCTCACCACCGGGCAGTGGGAGCAATCAGCCCCAGCATTTT.

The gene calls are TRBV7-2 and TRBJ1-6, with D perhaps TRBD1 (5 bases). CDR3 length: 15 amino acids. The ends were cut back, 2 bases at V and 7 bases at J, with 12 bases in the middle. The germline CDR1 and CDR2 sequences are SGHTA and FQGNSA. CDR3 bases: TGTGCCAGCAGCTTAAGGACCGGGACCAATTCACCCCTCCACTTT. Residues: CASSLRTGTNSPLHF.

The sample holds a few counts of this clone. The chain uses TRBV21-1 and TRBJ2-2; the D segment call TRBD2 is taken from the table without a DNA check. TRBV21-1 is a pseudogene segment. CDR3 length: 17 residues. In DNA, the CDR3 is TGTGCCAGCTCATGGACTAGCGGGGGAAATCACACCGGGGAGCTGTTTTTT. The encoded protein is CASSWTSGGNHTGELFF.

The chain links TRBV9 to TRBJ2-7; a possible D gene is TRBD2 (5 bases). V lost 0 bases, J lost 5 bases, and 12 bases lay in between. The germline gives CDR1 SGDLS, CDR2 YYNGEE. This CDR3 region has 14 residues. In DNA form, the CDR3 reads TGTGCCAGCAGCGTAGAACTTGAGGGAGACGAGCAGTACTTC. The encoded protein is CASSVELEGDEQYF.

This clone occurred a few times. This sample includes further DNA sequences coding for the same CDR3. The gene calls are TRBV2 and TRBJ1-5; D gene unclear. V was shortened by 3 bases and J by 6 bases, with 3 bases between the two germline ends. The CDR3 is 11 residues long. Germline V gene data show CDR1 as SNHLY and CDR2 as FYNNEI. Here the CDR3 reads CASSDGQPQHF. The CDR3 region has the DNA TGTGCCAGCAGTGATGGTCAGCCCCAGCATTTT. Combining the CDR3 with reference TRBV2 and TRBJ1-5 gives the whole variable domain EPEVTQTPSHQVTQMGQEVILRCVPISNHLYFYWYRQILGQKVEFLVSFYNNEISEKSEIFDDQFSVERPDGSNFTLKIRSTKLEDSAMYFCASSDGQPQHFGDGTRLSIL.

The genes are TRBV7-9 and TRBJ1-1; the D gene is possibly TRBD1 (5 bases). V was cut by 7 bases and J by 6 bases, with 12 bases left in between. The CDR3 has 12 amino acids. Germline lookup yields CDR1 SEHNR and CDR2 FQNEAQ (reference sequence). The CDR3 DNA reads TGTGCCAGCAATCGGGGCCGGGCTGAAGCTTTCTTT. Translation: CASNRGRAEAFF.

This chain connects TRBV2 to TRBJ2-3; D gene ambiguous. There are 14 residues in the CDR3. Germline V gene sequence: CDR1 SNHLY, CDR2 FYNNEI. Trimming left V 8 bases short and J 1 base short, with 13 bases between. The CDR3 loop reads CASGLSIRTDTQYF. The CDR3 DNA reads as TGTGCCAGCGGGTTATCAATACGCACAGATACGCAGTATTTT.